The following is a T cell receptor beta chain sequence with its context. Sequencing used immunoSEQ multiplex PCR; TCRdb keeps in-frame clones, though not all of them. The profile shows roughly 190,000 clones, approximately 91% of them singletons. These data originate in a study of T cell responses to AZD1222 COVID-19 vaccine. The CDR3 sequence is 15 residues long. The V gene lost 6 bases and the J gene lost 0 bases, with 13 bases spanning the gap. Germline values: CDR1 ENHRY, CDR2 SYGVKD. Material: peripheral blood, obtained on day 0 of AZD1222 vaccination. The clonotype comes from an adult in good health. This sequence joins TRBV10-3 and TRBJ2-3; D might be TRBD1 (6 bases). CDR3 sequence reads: CAIRDSPSSTDTQYF. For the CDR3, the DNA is TGTGCCATCAGGGACAGTCCTTCTAGCACAGATACGCAGTATTTT.